The 18 T cell receptor beta chains below come from one sample, sequenced in a study of T cell responses to AZD1222 COVID-19 vaccine. Libraries were prepared by immunoSEQ multiplex PCR; TCRdb keeps only in-frame clonotypes and omits some of them. The sample lists approximately 77,000 clones, 70% to 90% occurring once. This sample comprised peripheral blood, obtained 28 days after the second AZD1222 dose. The receptors here all came from an adult who received the AZD1222 COVID-19 vaccine.

V is TRBV6-5 and J is TRBJ2-7; D may correspond to TRBD1 or TRBD2 (6 bases each). CDR3 length equals 15 residues. Germline-derived CDR1 and CDR2 are MNHEY and SVGAGI. V gave up 6 bases and J gave up 2 bases, with 17 bases separating them. The CDR3 loop is CASSAAGGDTYEQYF. The CDR3 DNA sequence: TGTGCCAGCAGCGCGGCCGGGGGCGATACCTACGAGCAGTACTTC.

The chain has TRBV7-3 and TRBJ2-7; D remains ambiguous. Germline loops: CDR1 SGHTA, CDR2 FQGTGA. The CDR3 contains 13 residues. Trimming removed 4 bases from V and 5 bases from J, with 12 bases in between. The CDR3 DNA follows: TGTGCCAGCAGCTCCTCCTCATACAACGAGCAGTACTTC. Residues: CASSSSSYNEQYF.

This sequence joins TRBV6-5 and TRBJ2-1; the match to TRBD2 covers 8 bases. Trimming removed 1 base from V and 3 bases from J; junction bases left unmatched: 5. Germline CDR1 is MNHEY and CDR2 is SVGAGI. This CDR3 contains 16 residues. The CDR3 sequence: CASSYYEREFYNEQFF. The CDR3 DNA is TGTGCCAGCAGTTACTATGAGCGGGAGTTCTACAATGAGCAGTTCTTC.

The chain couples TRBV19 to TRBJ2-3; 11 bases line up with TRBD2. The CDR3 length is 16 residues. The ends lost 3 bases at V and 5 bases at J; junction bases unmatched: 7. Germline CDR1 LNHDA, CDR2 SQIVND (reference sequence). For the CDR3, the DNA is TGTGCCAGTAGTATGCTCCTAGCGGGAGGATTAGATACGCAGTATTTT. Its translation: CASSMLLAGGLDTQYF. The whole variable domain, filled in from reference TRBV19 and TRBJ2-3, reads DGGITQSPKYLFRKEGQNVTLSCEQNLNHDAMYWYRQDPGQGLRLIYYSQIVNDFQKGDIAEGYSVSREKKESFPLTVTSAQKNPTAFYLCASSMLLAGGLDTQYFGPGTRLTVL.

The CDR3 DNA sequence: TGTGCCAGTAGTCAAGCCCGGGACACACTTGGGGAGACCCAGTACTTC. As protein: CASSQARDTLGETQYF. The chain uses TRBV19 and TRBJ2-5; the D gene is possibly TRBD1 (6 bases). The germline V and J ends were trimmed by 5 bases and 5 bases, with 21 bases remaining between them. Germline V gene data show CDR1 as LNHDA and CDR2 as SQIVND (reference sequence). CDR3 size: 16 residues.

The chain employs TRBV25-1 and TRBJ1-4; D is ambiguous. The CDR3 totals 13 residues. The V end was cut by 5 bases, the J end by 7 bases, with 11 bases between. From germline, CDR1 is MGHDK and CDR2 SYGVNS. The CDR3 DNA is TGTGCCAGCAGTCTTAATCGTGGTGAAAAACTGTTTTTT. Amino acid sequence: CASSLNRGEKLFF.

The rearrangement joins TRBV7-6 to TRBJ2-2; 7 bases fit TRBD2. The ends lost 3 bases at V and 1 base at J; junction bases unmatched: 2. CDR1 is SGHVS and CDR2 is FNYEAQ in the germline V gene. The CDR3 loop spans 15 amino acids. The CDR3 protein is CASSFSSGNTGELFF. The CDR3 nucleotides read TGTGCCAGCAGCTTTTCTAGCGGGAACACCGGGGAGCTGTTTTTT.

This chain connects TRBV4-2 to TRBJ2-7; 10 bases align to TRBD2. V trimming: 0 bases; J trimming: 4 bases; junction bases outside the gene matches: 12. Germline loops: CDR1 LGHNA, CDR2 YNFKEQ. The CDR3 is 18 amino acids. The DNA for the CDR3 is TGTGCCAGCAGCCAAGAAAGGGACCTAGCGGGGGAGTCATACGAGCAGTACTTC. Its protein product is CASSQERDLAGESYEQYF.

CDR3 in amino acids: CASSHRSAGVNEKLFF. Here the CDR3 DNA reads TGTGCCAGCAGCCACCGTTCGGCAGGGGTTAATGAAAAACTGTTTTTT. V usage is TRBV3-1 (or the pseudogene TRBV3-2) and J usage is TRBJ1-4; D perhaps matches TRBD1 (6 bases). Germline V gives CDR1 LGHDT, CDR2 YNNKEL (reference sequence). Trimming cost V 3 bases and J 4 bases, with 15 bases left between them. CDR3 length equals 16 residues.

J is TRBJ1-4 and V is TRBV19; no clear D. Looked up from germline, CDR1 is LNHDA and CDR2 is SQIVND (reference sequence). The CDR3 extends over 12 amino acids. DNA for the CDR3: TGTGCGACCAGGTGGCGGGATGAAAAACTGTTTTTT. Translating it yields CATRWRDEKLFF.

This clone was found once. V usage is TRBV28 and J usage is TRBJ1-6; D is perhaps TRBD1 (5 bases). The germline CDR1 and CDR2 sequences are MDHEN and SYDVKM. The CDR3 length is 15 residues. V shed 5 bases and J shed 8 bases, with 16 bases lying between them. DNA of the CDR3: TGTGCCAGCAGTCCTTATCAGGGTGGAGATTCACCCCTCCACTTT. This sequence encodes CASSPYQGGDSPLHF.

This clone was recorded once. The gene calls are TRBV29-1 and TRBJ1-2; D is possibly TRBD1 (5 bases). Germline assignment: CDR1 SQVTM and CDR2 ANQGSEA. V was clipped by 6 bases and J by 6 bases, with 14 bases between them. CDR3 length: 12 residues. CDR3 region: CSVHDRENGYTF. The CDR3 region has the DNA TGCAGCGTCCATGACAGAGAGAATGGCTACACCTTC.

The rearrangement links TRBV11-1 to TRBJ2-5; D tentatively reads TRBD1 or TRBD2 (6 bases each). The V gene's germline CDR1 is SGHAT and CDR2 FQDESV (reference sequence). Trimming cost V 5 bases and J 5 bases, with 18 bases left between them. The CDR3 sequence is 15 residues long. As DNA, the CDR3 is TGTGCCAGCAGCGCTATGGAGGGGGTCAGCGAGACCCAGTACTTC. This translates into CASSAMEGVSETQYF.

The chain links TRBV5-4 to TRBJ1-5, with a weak D call TRBD1 (5 bases). Trimming stripped 3 bases from V and 3 bases from J, with 16 bases between. The CDR3 loop spans 16 amino acids. Germline V gives CDR1 SGHNT, CDR2 YYREEE (reference sequence). CDR3 sequence: CASSSAGEGTNQPQHF. In nucleotides, the CDR3 is TGTGCCAGCAGCTCTGCCGGGGAGGGGACCAATCAGCCCCAGCATTTT.

The chain uses TRBV10-3 and TRBJ1-4, with D hard to call. Germline CDR1 reads ENHRY; CDR2 reads SYGVKD. Trimming removed 2 bases at V and 8 bases at J, with 9 bases between. The CDR3 has 13 residues. This CDR3 reads CAISEGGWEKLFF. CDR3 coding DNA: TGTGCCATCAGTGAGGGCGGTTGGGAAAAACTGTTTTTT.

The chain uses TRBV5-4 and TRBJ2-7; a weak D match, TRBD1 (5 bases). V was pared by 10 bases and J by 6 bases, with 29 bases between. The germline V gene has CDR1 SGHNT and CDR2 YYREEE (reference sequence). CDR3 length: 16 residues. The CDR3 loop reads CAVSGGRVGQGLEQYF. For the CDR3, the DNA is TGTGCCGTCTCCGGCGGCAGGGTGGGTCAGGGTCTCGAGCAGTACTTC. The whole variable domain, remainder taken from reference TRBV5-4 and TRBJ2-7, is ETGVTQSPTHLIKTRGQQVTLRCSSQSGHNTVSWYQQALGQGPQFIFQYYREEENGRGNFPPRFSGLQFPNYSSELNVNALELDDSALYLCAVSGGRVGQGLEQYFGPGTRLTVT.

V usage is TRBV6-1 and J usage is TRBJ1-4; D may be TRBD1 (6 bases). In germline, CDR1 is MNHNS, CDR2 SASEGT. The ends were cut back, 1 base at V and 7 bases at J, with 16 bases in the middle. This CDR3 is 16 amino acids long. The CDR3 spells CASSEGWRGRFEKLFF. CDR3 nucleotides: TGTGCCAGCAGTGAAGGGTGGAGGGGGAGATTTGAAAAACTGTTTTTT.

This sequence joins TRBV7-2 and TRBJ2-3; TRBD2 matches 8 bases. The trim removed 3 bases at V and 5 bases at J, leaving 4 bases unmatched. The CDR3 has 14 residues. In germline, CDR1 is SGHTA, CDR2 FQGNSA. This chain's CDR3 is CASSFLAGRDTQYF. The CDR3 nucleotides are TGTGCCAGCAGCTTCCTAGCGGGTCGAGATACGCAGTATTTT.